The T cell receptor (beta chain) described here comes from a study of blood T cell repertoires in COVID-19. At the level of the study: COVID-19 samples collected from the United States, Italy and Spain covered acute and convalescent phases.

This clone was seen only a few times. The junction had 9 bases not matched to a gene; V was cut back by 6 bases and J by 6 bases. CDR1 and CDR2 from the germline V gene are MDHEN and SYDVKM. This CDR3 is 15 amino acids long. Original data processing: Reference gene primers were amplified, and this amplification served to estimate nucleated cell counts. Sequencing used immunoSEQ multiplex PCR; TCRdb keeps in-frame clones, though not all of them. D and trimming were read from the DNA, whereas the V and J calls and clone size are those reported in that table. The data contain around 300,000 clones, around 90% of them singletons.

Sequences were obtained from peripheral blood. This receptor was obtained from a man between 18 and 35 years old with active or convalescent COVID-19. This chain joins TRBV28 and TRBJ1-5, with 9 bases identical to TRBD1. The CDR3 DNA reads TGTGCCAGCAGGGACCCAACAGGGGGCGTTCAGCCCCAGCATTTT. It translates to CASRDPTGGVQPQHF.